What follows describes a single T cell receptor beta chain. No antigen is known for it. Per the germline V gene, CDR1 is LGHDT and CDR2 is YNNKEL (reference sequence). V lost 6 bases, J lost 4 bases, and 15 bases lay in between. This CDR3 region has 14 residues. TCRdb redid the calling of the 5' RACE reads with MiXCR, one entry per CDR3 protein. This sample has about 390,000 distinct CDR3 sequences, with under 25% found just once. These data originate in a study of CD8 T cells in ankylosing spondylitis. Study-wide points: One TCR beta motif, made up of about 8 highly homologous variants, appeared characteristic of ankylosing spondylitis blood.

The rearrangement uses TRBV3-1 and TRBJ1-2, with D tentatively TRBD1 (6 bases). What was sequenced was blood, either unsorted or a sorted T cell fraction (not recorded which). The TCR was taken from a male donor with ankylosing spondylitis. Here the CDR3 reads CASSSTGTSYGYTF. The CDR3 DNA follows: TGTGCCAGCAGTTCCACCGGGACAAGCTATGGCTACACCTTC.